These 27 T cell receptor beta chains were all obtained from the same sample, sequenced in a study of metastatic and nonmetastatic thyroid tumors. Nobody among the patients had been given any treatment before thyroid surgery. MiXCR re-clonotyped the PCR reads for TCRdb. Found here are approximately 20,000 clones, 37% of them singletons; the top ten hold roughly a quarter. Input material: tumor tissue. These receptors all come from a female donor with papillary thyroid cancer or a benign thyroid nodule (not recorded which). Some clones in this sample may be carry-over from other donors' samples.

V and J are TRBV12-3 or TRBV12-4 and TRBJ2-1; unclear D gene. V gave up 5 bases and J gave up 4 bases, with 15 bases separating them. The CDR3 contains 15 residues. This chain's CDR3 is CASSPKRELYNEQFF. CDR3 nucleotide sequence: TGTGCCAGCAGTCCCAAGCGAGAACTTTACAATGAGCAGTTCTTC.

V usage is TRBV11-1 and J usage is TRBJ2-1; D perhaps matches TRBD2 (6 bases). V shed 4 bases and J shed 2 bases, with 12 bases lying between them. Germline V lookup: CDR1 SGHAT, CDR2 FQDESV (reference sequence). The CDR3 is made up of 15 amino acids. CDR3 in amino acids: CASSSGLLTYNEQFF. CDR3 in DNA: TGTGCCAGCAGCTCTGGACTACTGACCTACAATGAGCAGTTCTTC.

The CDR3: CASSQDGGTEDNSPLHF. For the CDR3, the DNA is TGCGCCAGCAGCCAAGATGGTGGGACAGAGGATAATTCACCCCTCCACTTT. This rearrangement joins TRBV4-3 to TRBJ1-6, with 7 bases matching TRBD1. This CDR3 has 17 residues. Trimming removed 0 bases from V and 5 bases from J; junction bases left unmatched: 7. Germline V CDR1 and CDR2: LGHNA, YSLEER.

This clone was detected only once. The chain employs TRBV3-1 and TRBJ2-2; D may be TRBD1 or TRBD2 (5 bases each). This CDR3 has 16 amino acids. V was shortened by 1 base and J by 2 bases, with 11 bases between the two germline ends. The germline gives CDR1 LGHDT, CDR2 YNNKEL (reference sequence). CDR3 residues: CASSQGLGGNTGELFF. CDR3 DNA sequence: TGTGCCAGCAGCCAAGGACTTGGGGGAAACACCGGGGAGCTGTTTTTT. The full variable domain, its missing parts supplied by reference TRBV3-1 and TRBJ2-2, is DTAVSQTPKYLVTQMGNDKSIKCEQNLGHDTMYWYKQDSKKFLKIMFSYNNKELIINETVPNRFSPKSPDKAHLNLHINSLELGDSAVYFCASSQGLGGNTGELFFGEGSRLTVL.

The chain carries TRBV19 and TRBJ1-2, with D perhaps matching TRBD1 (5 bases). This CDR3 has 16 amino acids. Deletions cut 3 bases from V and 5 bases from J, with 19 bases between. Germline V gene data show CDR1 as LNHDA and CDR2 as SQIVND (reference sequence). The CDR3 nucleotides are TGTGCCAGTAGTATCGCCCTTCTGGGGCGAGTATATGGCTACACCTTC. Translated: CASSIALLGRVYGYTF.

There are a few counts of this clone. The V call is TRBV6-1, the J call TRBJ1-6, with D tentatively TRBD1 (5 bases). Germline assignment: CDR1 MNHNS and CDR2 SASEGT. The V and J ends lost 7 bases and 10 bases respectively, with 14 bases between them. The CDR3 covers 13 residues. The CDR3 loop is CASTASRGSPLHF. As DNA, the CDR3 is TGTGCCAGCACCGCGTCCCGGGGGTCACCCCTCCACTTT.

This clone has just a few counts. The chain employs TRBV28 and TRBJ2-2; 8 bases fit TRBD1. Germline CDR1 MDHEN, CDR2 SYDVKM. CDR3 length: 15 residues. With 8 bases clipped from V and 0 bases from J, the junction kept 5 bases outside the gene matches. For the CDR3, the DNA is TGTGCCAGCGGGATGGGACAGGCGAACACCGGGGAGCTGTTTTTT. This encodes CASGMGQANTGELFF.

This clone showed up just a few times. The rearrangement joins TRBV24-1 to TRBJ2-5; D might be TRBD1 (5 bases). V lost 0 bases and J lost 1, with 8 bases in between. This CDR3 spans 15 amino acids. Germline V gene data show CDR1 as KGHDR and CDR2 as SFDVKD. As DNA, the CDR3 is TGTGCCACCAGTGATTTGTCACAGGCCCAAGAGACCCAGTACTTC. Protein product: CATSDLSQAQETQYF.

There are a few counts of this clone. This chain connects TRBV28 to TRBJ2-2, with a tentative D call TRBD1 (5 bases). Germline lookup yields CDR1 MDHEN and CDR2 SYDVKM. This CDR3 comprises 13 residues. Trimming removed 10 bases at V and 4 bases at J, with 13 bases between. The CDR3 DNA follows: TGTGCCACACCCTCTGGGGCCACCGGGGAGCTGTTTTTT. This codes for CATPSGATGELFF.

The V call is TRBV11-2, the J call TRBJ2-1; D may be TRBD1 or TRBD2 (5 bases each). Germline CDR1 and CDR2: SGHAT and FQNNGV. The CDR3 is made up of 14 amino acids. With 4 bases removed from V and 8 bases from J, the gap between germline ends came to 15 bases. CDR3 amino acids: CASSYRGRKDEQFF. The CDR3 DNA reads TGTGCCAGCAGCTATCGGGGACGTAAGGATGAGCAGTTCTTC.

The chain has TRBV6-1 and TRBJ2-7; perhaps D is TRBD1 or TRBD2 (6 bases each). The CDR3 is made up of 13 amino acids. Trimming took off 5 bases at V and 6 bases at J, with 14 bases between the two ends. Germline V gene lookup returns CDR1 MNHNS and CDR2 SASEGT. CDR3: CASSLGGPGEQYF. The CDR3 DNA reads as TGTGCCAGCAGTTTAGGGGGGCCAGGCGAGCAGTACTTC.

In its sample, this clone was seen a few times. This sequence joins TRBV27 and TRBJ2-6; TRBD1 might be the D (5 bases). CDR1 MNHEY and CDR2 SMNVEV come from the germline V gene (reference sequence). V was clipped by 0 bases and J by 12 bases, with 18 bases between them. The CDR3 has 16 amino acids. CDR3 protein: CASSLSKGFSLGVLTF. CDR3 bases: TGTGCCAGCAGTTTATCGAAGGGGTTCAGCCTCGGCGTCCTGACTTTC.

As regards this clone: At one boundary the junction diverges from the germline segment, which might be a read error. This chain uses TRBV6-1 with TRBJ2-2; 8 nucleotides line up with TRBD2. Germline lookup yields CDR1 MNHNS and CDR2 SASEGT. The CDR3 runs to 17 residues. The CDR3 spells CASSDGGLGTGTGELFF. The DNA for the CDR3 is TGTGCTAGCAGTGACGGGGGACTAGGGACGGGCACCGGGGAGCTGTTTTTT.

This clone was seen only a few times. The chain couples TRBV28 to TRBJ2-3, with 7 nucleotides matching TRBD1. After removal of 7 bases from V and 0 bases from J, the junction contained 13 bases not matched to a gene. Looked up from germline, CDR1 is MDHEN and CDR2 is SYDVKM. The CDR3 sequence is 17 residues long. The CDR3 DNA reads as TGTGCCAGCAAGGACGGGACAGTCCCTCTTAGCACAGATACGCAGTATTTT. Translating it yields CASKDGTVPLSTDTQYF.

V and J are TRBV6-1 and TRBJ2-1; D is uncertain. The CDR3 consists of 13 residues. Germline-derived CDR1 and CDR2 are MNHNS and SASEGT. Trimming removed 5 bases from V and 7 bases from J, with 12 bases in between. The CDR3 sequence is CASSHGRFNEQFF. The DNA of the CDR3 is TGTGCCAGCAGTCACGGGCGTTTTAATGAGCAGTTCTTC.

V and J are TRBV24-1 and TRBJ2-1; 11 positions agree with TRBD2. This CDR3 is 16 amino acids long. The ends lost 5 bases at V and 2 bases at J; junction bases unmatched: 4. CDR1 is KGHDR and CDR2 is SFDVKD in the germline V gene. CDR3 region: CATSGPGLAAYNEQFF. CDR3 DNA sequence: TGTGCCACCAGTGGCCCGGGACTAGCGGCCTACAATGAGCAGTTCTTC.

The chain has TRBV19 and TRBJ1-6, with 7 nucleotides matching TRBD1. The CDR3 has 13 residues. From germline, CDR1 is LNHDA and CDR2 SQIVND (reference sequence). Trimming took 6 bases from V and 7 from J; bases not matched to a gene: 3. The CDR3 nucleotides read TGTGCCAGTAGGGGACAGCTAAATTCACCCCTCCACTTT. Translated, it gives CASRGQLNSPLHF.

This clone was counted only a few times. This rearrangement joins TRBV27 to TRBJ1-5, with D hard to call. Per germline, CDR1 MNHEY and CDR2 SMNVEV (reference sequence). Trimming cost V 6 bases and J 5 bases, with 11 bases left between them. The CDR3 covers 13 residues. The CDR3 DNA follows: TGTGCCAGCAGAGGTCACAGCGATCAGCCCCAGCATTTT. Protein: CASRGHSDQPQHF.

This clone is a singleton in its sample. V and J are TRBV5-1 and TRBJ2-3; the match to TRBD2 covers 9 bases. With V trimmed by 4 bases and J by 6 bases, 3 bases remained unmatched. Germline V CDR1 and CDR2: SGHRS, YFSETQ. The CDR3 has 13 residues. For the CDR3, the DNA is TGCGCCAGCAGCATAGCGGGAGTGGATACGCAGTATTTT. This codes for CASSIAGVDTQYF.

This clone was counted only a few times. The chain couples TRBV4-3 to TRBJ2-7, with 8 positions matching TRBD1. Germline CDR1 is LGHNA and CDR2 is YSLEER. V shed 4 bases and J 2 bases; nucleotides not matched to a gene: 4. This CDR3 contains 14 residues. CDR3 DNA sequence: TGCGCCAGCAGCCTCGAACAGGGGGCCTACGAGCAGTACTTC. This translates into CASSLEQGAYEQYF.

This clone occurred a few times. V and J are TRBV30 and TRBJ2-7; 8 bases agree with TRBD1. Germline assignment: CDR1 GTSNPN and CDR2 SVGIG (reference sequence). Trimming cost V 8 bases and J 3 bases; bases outside gene matches: 6. This CDR3 has 12 amino acids. This chain's CDR3 is CAGRDRSYEQYF. CDR3 nucleotides: TGTGCCGGCCGGGACAGGAGCTACGAGCAGTACTTC.

J is TRBJ2-2 and V is TRBV30; D unclear. The V gene lost 2 bases and the J gene lost 2 bases, with 6 bases spanning the gap. The CDR3 loop spans 13 amino acids. Per the germline V gene, CDR1 is GTSNPN and CDR2 is SVGIG (reference sequence). CDR3 bases: TGTGCCTGGAGTAGGGATAACACCGGGGAGCTGTTTTTT. Its translation: CAWSRDNTGELFF.

This clone was detected many times. The chain is built from TRBV2 and TRBJ1-2, with a tentative D call TRBD1 (5 bases). With 2 bases removed from V and 5 bases from J, the gap between germline ends came to 12 bases. Per germline, CDR1 SNHLY and CDR2 FYNNEI. The CDR3 has 14 residues. CDR3 protein: CASSERDGGYGYTF. CDR3 bases: TGTGCCAGCAGTGAACGGGACGGGGGATATGGCTACACCTTC.

The table lists this clone with a few counts. The genes are TRBV28 and TRBJ2-7; the match to TRBD2 covers 10 bases. There are 15 residues in the CDR3. V lost 1 base to trimming and J lost 1 base; unmatched junction nucleotides: 1. CDR1 and CDR2 from the germline V gene are MDHEN and SYDVKM. CDR3 in amino acids: CASSLSLAGSYEQYF. The CDR3 nucleotides read TGTGCCAGCAGTTTATCACTAGCGGGGTCCTACGAGCAGTACTTC.

This clone was seen only a few times. V is TRBV6-6 and J is TRBJ2-1; D is unresolved. Germline CDR1 is MNHNY and CDR2 is SVGAGI (reference sequence). The CDR3 sequence is 13 residues long. V gave up 2 bases and J gave up 6 bases, with 8 bases separating them. The CDR3 here is CASSYGLVNEQFF. CDR3 coding DNA: TGTGCCAGCAGTTACGGTCTTGTCAATGAGCAGTTCTTC.

This clone was picked up a small number of times. This chain links TRBV7-2 with TRBJ1-2, with D possibly matching TRBD1 (5 bases). V was shortened by 1 base and J by 4 bases, with 10 bases between the two germline ends. From germline, CDR1 is SGHTA and CDR2 FQGNSA. This CDR3 is 14 amino acids long. The CDR3 nucleotides are TGTGCCAGCAGCTTAGGGGGCAGTTCCTATGGCTACACCTTC. It is translated as CASSLGGSSYGYTF.

This clone was detected only a few times. The gene calls are TRBV4-1 and TRBJ2-7; TRBD2 aligns across 13 bases. The CDR3 contains 16 residues. With V trimmed by 3 bases and J by 4 bases, 6 bases remained unmatched. The germline gives CDR1 MGHRA, CDR2 YSYEKL. The CDR3 DNA follows: TGCGCCAGCAGCCATGGTAGGACTAGCGGGGGATACGAGCAGTACTTC. As protein: CASSHGRTSGGYEQYF.